What follows are 7 T cell receptor beta chains derived from one specimen sequenced in a study of CD8+ T cells in alopecia areata listed by TCRdb under 2018. Libraries were prepared through the immunoSEQ multiplex PCR assay. RNA was extracted from all samples and reverse transcribed into cDNA as template for TCR sequencing. TCRdb stores this immuneACCESS table with in-frame sequences only. Part of the clones is absent; in the studies checked, under half of the shortfall reflects unresolved V genes, and no reason is known for the rest. For this sample the table reports over 250,000 clones, with no clone seen just once. 1.2% of the sample lies in the top ten. Cells from mouse cutaneous lymph nodes were pooled, stained for CD4, CD8alpha, NKG2D, NKG2ACE and other markers, and then sorted on a BD Influx. Source material: CD4+ T cells sorted from a lymph node. Source of these receptors: a C3H/HeJ mouse with alopecia areata. This strain is of MHC haplotype H2-k.

On this clone: Gene names are mouse gene names. The read comes to an end 4 residues before the CDR3 does, leaving the germline J gene to fill in the end. Other DNA sequences in the same sample also yield this CDR3. The rearrangement joins TRBV13-1 to TRBJ2-5; 8 nucleotides line up with TRBD1. Germline V CDR1 and CDR2: NSHNY, SYGAGN. The CDR3 sequence is 14 residues long. This chain's CDR3 is CASSDRGRGDTQYF. The part of the CDR3 DNA that was read is TGTGCCAGCAGTGACAGGGGGCGCGGAGAC.

Note on this clone: These gene names are mouse names. The read gets to within 4 residues of the CDR3 end, and the germline J gene fills in the rest. The sample holds other DNA sequences that translate to the same CDR3. The rearrangement joins TRBV13-2 to TRBJ2-2, with a tentative D call TRBD2 (6 bases). V lost 1 base and J 3 bases, leaving 7 bases between the germline ends. The CDR3 totals 14 residues. The germline V gene has CDR1 NNHNN and CDR2 SYGAGS (reference sequence). CDR3 DNA (partial): TGTGCCAGCGGTGATATGGGGGACACCGGG. Translation gives CASGDMGDTG. The whole CDR3 sequence is CASGDMGDTGQLYF.

Comments on this clone: Germline and genes here are mouse. The read ends 4 residues shy of where the CDR3 ends; the end is completed using the germline J gene. The V call is TRBV31, the J call TRBJ2-1; TRBD2 agrees at 11 bases. This CDR3 contains 15 residues. Germline V gene lookup returns CDR1 GKSSPN and CDR2 SITVG. The DNA read from the CDR3 is TGTGCCTGGAGTCTTACTGGGGGGGCGCGGGCT. The encoded protein is CAWSLTGGARA. The whole CDR3 protein reads CAWSLTGGARAEQFF.

A word on this clone: Gene names refer to mouse genes. The sequenced fragment ends 4 residues before the CDR3 boundary, so the rest is inferred from the germline J gene. The chain uses TRBV13-1 and TRBJ2-3; 9 bases are shared with TRBD2. Germline CDR1 reads NSHNY; CDR2 reads SYGAGN. Trimming took 6 bases from V and 4 from J; bases not matched to a gene: 3. This CDR3 is 13 amino acids long. The CDR3 protein is CASKGLGSETLYF. CDR3 bases read: TGTGCCAGCAAGGGACTGGGATCAGAA.

On this clone: Any gene name here is a mouse gene name. The sequence runs out 4 residues before the end of the CDR3; the remainder is reconstructed from the germline J gene. This sample includes further DNA sequences coding for the same CDR3. The chain uses TRBV1 and TRBJ2-2; D assignment may be TRBD1 or TRBD2 (6 bases each). The germline gives CDR1 NSQYPW, CDR2 LRSPGD (reference sequence). Deletions cut 1 base from V and 6 bases from J, with 9 bases between. The CDR3 totals 14 residues. CDR3 DNA, as far as it was read: TGCACCTGCAGTGCAGGGGGGCCGCCCGGG. It specifies CTCSAGGPPG. The complete CDR3 sequence is CTCSAGGPPGQLYF.

The table lists this clone with a few counts. Gene names denote mouse genes. Coverage ceases 4 residues before the CDR3 finishes, and the germline J gene fills in the end. This rearrangement joins TRBV31 to TRBJ2-3; 10 positions agree with TRBD2. The germline CDR1 and CDR2 sequences are GKSSPN and SITVG. The CDR3 is 16 residues long. The trim removed 3 bases at V and 2 bases at J, leaving 8 bases unmatched. The covered CDR3 bases are TGTGCCTGGAGACCCCTGACTGGGGGGCCTGCAGAA. This sequence encodes CAWRPLTGGPAE. The complete CDR3 sequence is CAWRPLTGGPAETLYF.

A remark on this clone: Mouse germline and gene names are used. Coverage ceases 4 residues before the CDR3 finishes, and the germline J gene fills in the end. V gene TRBV1 combines with J gene TRBJ2-3; possibly TRBD1 for D (5 bases). This CDR3 comprises 14 residues. Germline loops: CDR1 NSQYPW, CDR2 LRSPGD (reference sequence). Trimming took 6 bases from V and 3 from J, leaving 13 bases between them. The CDR3 loop reads CTCRPAGWAETLYF. The covered CDR3 bases are TGCACCTGCAGGCCGGCAGGGTGGGCAGAA.